The 20 T cell receptor beta chains below were found in one sample sequenced in a study of breast tumors, draining lymph nodes, adjacent tissues. Axillary draining lymph nodes of breast cancer patients supplied the node samples. TCRdb analysed the multiplex PCR reads with MiXCR anew, one entry per CDR3 protein. The repertoire has under 250,000 distinct CDR3 sequences, about 30% of them found once; the top ten carry about 1.4%. The specimen sequenced was axillary lymph node tissue. These receptors came from a female donor with breast cancer. Some clones in this sample may be carry-over from other donors' samples.

This clonotype came up a few times. This sequence may be a read error, since a much larger clone differs from it by one base. The J gene is TRBJ2-7, the V gene TRBV11-3; TRBD2 aligns across 10 bases. The CDR3 totals 16 residues. Per the germline V gene, CDR1 is SGHNT and CDR2 is YENEEA. With V trimmed by 4 bases and J by 6 bases, 12 bases remained unmatched. The chain's CDR3 is CASSSLAGAISGEQYF. CDR3 bases: TGTGCCAGCAGCTCTCTAGCGGGAGCGATTTCAGGCGAGCAGTACTTC.

This clonotype was observed at least ten times. The chain employs TRBV11-2 and TRBJ1-6; TRBD1 matches 7 bases. The CDR3 is 17 residues long. The ends lost 5 bases at V and 9 bases at J; junction bases unmatched: 16. Looked up from germline, CDR1 is SGHAT and CDR2 is FQNNGV. CDR3 sequence: CASSRSLPQGTSSPLHF. CDR3 DNA sequence: TGTGCCAGCAGCCGGTCCCTCCCACAGGGGACTAGTTCACCCCTCCACTTT.

This clonotype was picked up many times. This sequence joins TRBV6-5 and TRBJ2-1; 7 bases fit TRBD1. CDR1 is MNHEY and CDR2 is SVGAGI in the germline V gene. This CDR3 comprises 16 residues. Losses at the gene ends were 3 bases for V and 4 bases for J; bases not matched to a gene: 9. The CDR3 nucleotides read TGTGCCAGCAGTTATCTCGGGACAGCAATTTACAATGAGCAGTTCTTC. This codes for CASSYLGTAIYNEQFF.

A remark on this clonotype: No conserved phenylalanine or tryptophan ends this CDR3, so it is likely a read error. V is TRBV5-1 and J is TRBJ1-2; no definite D call. This CDR3 has 14 amino acids. CDR1 and CDR2 from the germline V gene are SGHRS and YFSETQ. This chain's CDR3 is CASSPTSANYGYTL. CDR3 nucleotides: TGCGCCAGCAGCCCAACTAGTGCTAACTACGGCTACACCCTC.

The chain links TRBV12-3 or TRBV12-4 to TRBJ2-3, with 7 bases aligning to TRBD2. Unmatched junction bases numbered 10, after V lost 3 bases and J lost 4 bases. The CDR3 runs 16 residues. The DNA for the CDR3 is TGTGCCAGCAGTTTGAAGACAGCGGGATTCCCAGATACGCAGTATTTT. This codes for CASSLKTAGFPDTQYF.

V and J are TRBV6-6 and TRBJ2-5; 8 bases line up with TRBD2. Trimming cost V 6 bases and J 5 bases; bases outside gene matches: 11. This CDR3 is built from 15 residues. Germline lookup yields CDR1 MNHNY and CDR2 SVGAGI (reference sequence). The CDR3 coding sequence is TGTGCCAGCAGCAACCAGGGGACTAGAGGGGAGACCCAGTACTTC. Translating gives CASSNQGTRGETQYF.

This clonotype turned up a few times. The chain employs TRBV5-1 and TRBJ1-6; D remains ambiguous. The V gene's germline CDR1 is SGHRS and CDR2 YFSETQ. This CDR3 contains 10 residues. V lost 6 bases to trimming and J lost 7 bases, with 2 bases between them. The DNA for the CDR3 is TGCGCCAGCAAGAATTCACCCCTCCACTTT. This encodes CASKNSPLHF.

This clonotype came up a few times. This may stem from a read error, because a much larger clone lies one nucleotide away. The rearrangement joins TRBV11-2 to TRBJ2-7; the match to TRBD1 covers 7 bases. Trimming took 3 bases from V and 2 from J; bases not matched to a gene: 7. Germline V CDR1 and CDR2: SGHAT, FQNNGV. The CDR3 length is 15 residues. The CDR3 reads CASSLFGTATYEQYF. DNA of the CDR3: TGTGCCAGCAGCTTGTTTGGGACAGCGACCTACGAGCAGTACTTC.

This clonotype showed up many times. This sequence joins TRBV10-2 and TRBJ1-1; D gene unclear. The germline CDR1 and CDR2 sequences are WSHSY and SAAADI. V was shortened by 8 bases and J by 0 bases, with 10 bases between the two germline ends. This CDR3 has 13 residues. CDR3 loop: CASGQRMNTEAFF. The CDR3 region has the DNA TGCGCCAGCGGGCAACGCATGAACACTGAAGCTTTCTTT.

This clonotype has ten or more counts. The J gene is TRBJ1-1, the V gene TRBV15; perhaps TRBD1 as D (5 bases). Per the germline V gene, CDR1 is LNHNV and CDR2 is YYDKDF (reference sequence). The CDR3 contains 12 residues. V gave up 1 base and J gave up 8 bases, with 8 bases separating them. CDR3 DNA sequence: TGTGCCACCAGCAGAGTTAGGACAGAAGCTTTCTTT. This encodes CATSRVRTEAFF.

This clonotype was observed at least ten times. The V call is TRBV6-6, the J call TRBJ2-5, with TRBD2 matching over 12 bases. This CDR3 spans 17 amino acids. Losses at the gene ends were 6 bases for V and 5 bases for J; bases not matched to a gene: 13. Germline CDR1 and CDR2: MNHNY and SVGAGI (reference sequence). CDR3 in amino acids: CASSSTSGRKVEETQYF. The CDR3 coding sequence is TGTGCCAGCAGCTCTACTAGCGGGAGGAAGGTTGAGGAGACCCAGTACTTC.

This clonotype has ten or more counts. The chain uses TRBV5-6 and TRBJ2-1; 7 bases fit TRBD2. The CDR3 length is 15 residues. Germline loops: CDR1 SGHDT, CDR2 YYEEEE. J was trimmed by 4 bases and V by 2 bases; bases with no gene match: 6. As DNA, the CDR3 is TGTGCCAGCAGCTTCAGACTAGCTGGATACAATGAGCAGTTCTTC. Protein: CASSFRLAGYNEQFF.

As regards this clonotype: At one end, the junction sequence differs from germline, possibly due to a read error. The gene calls are TRBV20-1 and TRBJ1-2, with D tentatively TRBD1 (6 bases). CDR1 and CDR2 (germline): DFQATT, SNEGSKA (reference sequence). The CDR3 runs 13 residues. CDR3 protein: CSAGLGGSYGCTF. CDR3 nucleotide sequence: TGCAGTGCTGGATTGGGGGGCAGCTATGGCTGCACCTTC.

This sequence joins TRBV18 and TRBJ2-1; 11 bases line up with TRBD2. The CDR3 covers 17 residues. V shed 1 base and J 8 bases; nucleotides not matched to a gene: 10. Germline V lookup: CDR1 KGHSH, CDR2 LQKENI. The CDR3 loop is CASSPQVAGGPRDEQFF. In nucleotides, the CDR3 is TGTGCCAGCTCACCACAGGTAGCGGGAGGGCCTCGGGATGAGCAGTTCTTC.

This clonotype was seen at least ten times. The genes are TRBV20-1 and TRBJ2-3, with 10 bases identical to TRBD2. Germline lookup yields CDR1 DFQATT and CDR2 SNEGSKA (reference sequence). CDR3 length: 17 amino acids. After removal of 0 bases from V and 5 bases from J, the junction contained 11 bases not matched to a gene. The CDR3 reads CSARDSSGRAGVDTQYF. As DNA, the CDR3 is TGCAGTGCTAGAGATTCTAGCGGGAGAGCCGGGGTAGATACGCAGTATTTT.

This clonotype has only a few counts. This chain's CDR3 is CASSAMWTGGTEAFF. The CDR3, as DNA: TGCGCCAGCAGCGCTATGTGGACAGGGGGGACTGAAGCTTTCTTT. J is TRBJ1-1 and V is TRBV5-1; TRBD1 matches at 10 bases. The CDR3 covers 15 residues. The germline gives CDR1 SGHRS, CDR2 YFSETQ. V gave up 4 bases and J gave up 5 bases; unmatched junction bases: 8.

The rearrangement links TRBV5-4 to TRBJ2-3; TRBD2 aligns across 8 bases. The V segment lost 4 bases and the J segment 5 bases; nucleotides outside the gene matches: 12. This CDR3 has 16 amino acids. The germline V gene encodes CDR1 SGHNT and CDR2 YYREEE (reference sequence). The CDR3 DNA is TGTGCCAGCAGCCTCGATTTAAGCGGGAGTGGAGATACGCAGTATTTT. It is translated as CASSLDLSGSGDTQYF.

This clonotype was detected ten times or more. The chain recombines TRBV12-3 or TRBV12-4 with TRBJ2-2, with D perhaps matching TRBD2 (5 bases). This CDR3 is 14 amino acids long. Trimming removed 0 bases at V and 7 bases at J, with 9 bases between. The CDR3 sequence: CASSLAGANGELFF. The DNA of the CDR3 is TGTGCCAGCAGTTTAGCGGGAGCGAACGGGGAGCTGTTTTTT.

This clonotype was picked up many times. The rearrangement joins TRBV6-1 to TRBJ1-6; 7 bases fit TRBD1. CDR3 length equals 16 residues. After removal of 2 bases from V and 8 bases from J, the junction contained 9 bases not matched to a gene. Germline CDR1 and CDR2: MNHNS and SASEGT. CDR3 sequence reads: CASSEPGQLGDSPLHF. CDR3 in DNA: TGTGCCAGCAGTGAACCGGGACAGCTCGGAGATTCACCCCTCCACTTT.

This clonotype showed up many times. The chain employs TRBV7-2 and TRBJ2-7; 9 positions match TRBD1. There are 16 residues in the CDR3. The ends lost 4 bases at V and 0 bases at J; junction bases unmatched: 7. Per the germline V gene, CDR1 is SGHTA and CDR2 is FQGNSA. The CDR3 DNA is TGTGCCAGCAGCTGTCACAGGGGGCCCCTCTCCTACGAGCAGTACTTC. It specifies CASSCHRGPLSYEQYF.